The clone carrying this T cell receptor beta chain is categorized as medium-sized. The antigen is not known. This entry comes from a study of T cell repertoires and leukemia-associated antigens. The CDR3 is made up of 13 amino acids. V was trimmed by 4 bases and J by 4 bases, leaving 13 bases between them. Germline lookup yields CDR1 SQVTM and CDR2 ANQGSEA. TCRdb re-called the 5' RACE reads with MiXCR, one entry per CDR3 protein. The table records 12,000 or so distinct CDR3 sequences, approximately 39% of them present only once. Study-level results: No significant group difference appeared in Vbeta, Jbeta or VDJ counts.

Sequenced input: CD3+ T cells sorted from blood and cultured. The receptor's source is a female donor in good health. The chain has TRBV29-1 and TRBJ1-2; D is unresolved. The CDR3 here is CSVVPPLTYGYTF. Here the CDR3 DNA reads TGCAGCGTTGTTCCCCCTTTGACCTATGGCTACACCTTC.